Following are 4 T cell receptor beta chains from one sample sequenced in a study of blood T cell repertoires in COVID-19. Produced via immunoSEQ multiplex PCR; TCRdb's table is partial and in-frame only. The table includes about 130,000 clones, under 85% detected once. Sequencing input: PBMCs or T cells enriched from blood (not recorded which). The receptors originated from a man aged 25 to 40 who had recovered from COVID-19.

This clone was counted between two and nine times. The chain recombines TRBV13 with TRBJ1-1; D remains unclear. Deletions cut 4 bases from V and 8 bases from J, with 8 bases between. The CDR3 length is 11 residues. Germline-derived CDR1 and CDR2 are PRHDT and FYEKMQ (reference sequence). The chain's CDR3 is CASSSDLEAFF. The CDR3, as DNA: TGTGCCAGCAGCTCCGATCTAGAAGCTTTCTTT.

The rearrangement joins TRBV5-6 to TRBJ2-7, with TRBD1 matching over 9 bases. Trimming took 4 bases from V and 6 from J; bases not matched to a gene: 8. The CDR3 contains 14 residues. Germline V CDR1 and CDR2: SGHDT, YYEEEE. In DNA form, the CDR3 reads TGTGCCAGCAGCCCCGGGACAGGGCTTTCCGAGCAGTACTTC. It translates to CASSPGTGLSEQYF.

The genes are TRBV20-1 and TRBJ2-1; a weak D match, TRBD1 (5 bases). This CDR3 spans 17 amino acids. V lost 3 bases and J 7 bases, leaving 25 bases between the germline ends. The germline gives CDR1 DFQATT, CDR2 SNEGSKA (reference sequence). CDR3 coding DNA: TGCAGTGCTAGTCTATTTTCGGCCAGGGTGTTGGTGAATGAGCAGTTCTTC. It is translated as CSASLFSARVLVNEQFF.

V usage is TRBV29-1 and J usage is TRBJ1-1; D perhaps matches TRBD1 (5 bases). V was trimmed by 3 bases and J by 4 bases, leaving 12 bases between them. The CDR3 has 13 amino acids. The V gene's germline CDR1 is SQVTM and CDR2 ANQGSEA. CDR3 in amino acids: CSVDQGGSTEAFF. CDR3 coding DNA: TGCAGCGTTGACCAGGGTGGTAGCACTGAAGCTTTCTTT.